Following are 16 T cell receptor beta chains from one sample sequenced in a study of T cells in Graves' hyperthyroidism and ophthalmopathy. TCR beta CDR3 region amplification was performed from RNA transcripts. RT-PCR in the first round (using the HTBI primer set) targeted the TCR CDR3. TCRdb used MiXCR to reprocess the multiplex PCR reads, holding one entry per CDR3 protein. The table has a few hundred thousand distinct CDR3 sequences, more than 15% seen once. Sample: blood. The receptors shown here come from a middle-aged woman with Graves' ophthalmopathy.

DNA for the CDR3: TGTGCCTGGAGTGTACTGACGGGGGGGACCCAGTACTTC. Protein sequence: CAWSVLTGGTQYF. The V call is TRBV30, the J call TRBJ2-5; TRBD2 matches 7 bases. The CDR3 spans 13 residues. Trimming removed 0 bases from V and 7 bases from J; junction bases left unmatched: 5. CDR1 GTSNPN and CDR2 SVGIG come from the germline V gene (reference sequence).

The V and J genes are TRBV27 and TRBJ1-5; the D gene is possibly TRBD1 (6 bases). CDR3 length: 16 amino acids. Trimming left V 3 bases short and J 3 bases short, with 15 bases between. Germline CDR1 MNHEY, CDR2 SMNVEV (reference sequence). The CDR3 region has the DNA TGTGCCAGCAGTTTCACAGGGCCCTTCCTCAATCAGCCCCAGCATTTT. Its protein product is CASSFTGPFLNQPQHF.

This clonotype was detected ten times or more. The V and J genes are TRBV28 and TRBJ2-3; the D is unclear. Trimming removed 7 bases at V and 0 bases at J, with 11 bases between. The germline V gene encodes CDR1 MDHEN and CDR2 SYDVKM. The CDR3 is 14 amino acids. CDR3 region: CASMAETSTDTQYF. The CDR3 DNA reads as TGTGCCAGCATGGCGGAAACTAGCACAGATACGCAGTATTTT. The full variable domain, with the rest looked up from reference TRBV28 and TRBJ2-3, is DVKVTQSSRYLVKRTGEKVFLECVQDMDHENMFWYRQDPGLGLRLIYFSYDVKMKEKGDIPEGYSVSREKKERFSLILESASTNQTSMYLCASMAETSTDTQYFGPGTRLTVL.

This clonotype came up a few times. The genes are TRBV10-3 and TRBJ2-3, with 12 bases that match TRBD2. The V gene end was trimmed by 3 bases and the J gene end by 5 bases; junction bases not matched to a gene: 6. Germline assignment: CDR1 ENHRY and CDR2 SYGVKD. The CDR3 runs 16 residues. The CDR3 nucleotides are TGTGCCATCAGTGAAGGCCCTAGCGGGGGGGGAGATACGCAGTATTTT. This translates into CAISEGPSGGGDTQYF.

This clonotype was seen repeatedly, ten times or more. The DNA of the CDR3 is TGTGCCAGCAGGAAAGGAGACTTTCTAGCGGGAGGGGGCAATGAGCAGTTCTTC. It codes for CASRKGDFLAGGGNEQFF. This chain uses TRBV6-1 with TRBJ2-1, with 12 positions matching TRBD2. The germline V gene has CDR1 MNHNS and CDR2 SASEGT. V was pared by 6 bases and J by 6 bases, with 15 bases of the junction left unmatched. The CDR3 is 18 residues long.

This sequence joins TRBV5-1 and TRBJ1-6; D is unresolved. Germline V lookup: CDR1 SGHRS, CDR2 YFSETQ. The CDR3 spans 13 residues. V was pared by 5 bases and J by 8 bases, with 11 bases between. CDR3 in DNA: TGCGCCAGCAGTGTGAGATGGGATTCACCCCTCCACTTT. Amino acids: CASSVRWDSPLHF. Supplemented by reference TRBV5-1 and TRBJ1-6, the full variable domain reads KAGVTQTPRYLIKTRGQQVTLSCSPISGHRSVSWYQQTPGQGLQFLFEYFSETQRNKGNFPGRFSGRQFSNSRSEMNVSTLELGDSALYLCASSVRWDSPLHFGNGTRLTVT.

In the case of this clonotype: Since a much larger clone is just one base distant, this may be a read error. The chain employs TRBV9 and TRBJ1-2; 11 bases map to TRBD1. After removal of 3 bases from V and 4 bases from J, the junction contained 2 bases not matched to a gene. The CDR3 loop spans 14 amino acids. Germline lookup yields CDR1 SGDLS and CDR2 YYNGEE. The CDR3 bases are TGTGCCAGCAGCGACGGGACAGGGGGCTATGGCTACACCTTC. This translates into CASSDGTGGYGYTF.

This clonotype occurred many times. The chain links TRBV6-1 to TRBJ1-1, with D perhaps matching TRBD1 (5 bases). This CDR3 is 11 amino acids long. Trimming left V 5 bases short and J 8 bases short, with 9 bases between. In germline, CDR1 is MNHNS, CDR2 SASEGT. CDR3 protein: CASSYQGEAFF. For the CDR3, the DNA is TGTGCCAGCAGTTATCAGGGCGAAGCTTTCTTT.

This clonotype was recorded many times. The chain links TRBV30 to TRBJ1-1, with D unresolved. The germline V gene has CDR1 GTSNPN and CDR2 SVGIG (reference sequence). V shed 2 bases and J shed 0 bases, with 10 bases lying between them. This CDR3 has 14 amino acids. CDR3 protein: CAWSNTPMNTEAFF. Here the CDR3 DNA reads TGTGCCTGGAGTAATACGCCCATGAACACTGAAGCTTTCTTT. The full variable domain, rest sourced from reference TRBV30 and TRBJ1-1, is SQTIHQWPATLVQPVGSPLSLECTVEGTSNPNLYWYRQAAGRGLQLLFYSVGIGQISSEVPQNLSASRPQDRQFILSSKKLLLSDSGFYLCAWSNTPMNTEAFFGQGTRLTVV.

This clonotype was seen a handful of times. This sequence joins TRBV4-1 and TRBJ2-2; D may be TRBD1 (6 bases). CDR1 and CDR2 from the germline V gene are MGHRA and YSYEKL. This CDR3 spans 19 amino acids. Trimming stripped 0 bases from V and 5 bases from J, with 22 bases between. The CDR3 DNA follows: TGCGCCAGCAGCCAAGATTGGGGGCGGTGGGGCGTGGGTACCGGGGAGCTGTTTTTT. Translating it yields CASSQDWGRWGVGTGELFF.

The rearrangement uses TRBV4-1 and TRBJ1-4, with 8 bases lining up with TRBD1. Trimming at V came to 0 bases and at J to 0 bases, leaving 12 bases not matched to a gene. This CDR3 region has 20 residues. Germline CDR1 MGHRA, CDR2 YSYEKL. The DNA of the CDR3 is TGCGCCAGCAGCCAAGATCTTGTTCGACAGGGGAGGTCAACTAATGAAAAACTGTTTTTT. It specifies CASSQDLVRQGRSTNEKLFF.

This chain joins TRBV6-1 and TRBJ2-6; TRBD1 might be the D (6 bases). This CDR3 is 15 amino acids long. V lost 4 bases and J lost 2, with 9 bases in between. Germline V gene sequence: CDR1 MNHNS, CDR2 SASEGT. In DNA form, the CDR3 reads TGTGCCAGCAGTGGGGGGCGAGCTGGGGCCAACGTCCTGACTTTC. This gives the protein CASSGGRAGANVLTF.

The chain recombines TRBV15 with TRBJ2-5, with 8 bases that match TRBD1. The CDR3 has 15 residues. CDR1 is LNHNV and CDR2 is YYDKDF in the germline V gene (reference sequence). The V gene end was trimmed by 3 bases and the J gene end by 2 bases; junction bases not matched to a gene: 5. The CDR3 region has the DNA TGTGCCACCAGCAGTATGGGACAGGCACAAGAGACCCAGTACTTC. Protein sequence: CATSSMGQAQETQYF.

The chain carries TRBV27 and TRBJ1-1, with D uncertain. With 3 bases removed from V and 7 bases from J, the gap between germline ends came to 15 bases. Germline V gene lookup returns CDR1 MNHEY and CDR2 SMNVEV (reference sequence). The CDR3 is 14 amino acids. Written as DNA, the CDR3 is TGTGCCAGCAGTTTGGGCCTCAGGATAGGTGAAGCTTTCTTT. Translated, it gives CASSLGLRIGEAFF.

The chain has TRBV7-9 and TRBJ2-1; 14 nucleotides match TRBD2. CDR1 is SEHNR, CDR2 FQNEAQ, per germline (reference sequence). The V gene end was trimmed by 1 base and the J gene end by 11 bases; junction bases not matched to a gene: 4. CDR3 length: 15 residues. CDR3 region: CASSLGLAGGQKQFF. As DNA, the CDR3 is TGTGCCAGCAGCTTAGGACTAGCGGGGGGGCAGAAGCAGTTCTTC.

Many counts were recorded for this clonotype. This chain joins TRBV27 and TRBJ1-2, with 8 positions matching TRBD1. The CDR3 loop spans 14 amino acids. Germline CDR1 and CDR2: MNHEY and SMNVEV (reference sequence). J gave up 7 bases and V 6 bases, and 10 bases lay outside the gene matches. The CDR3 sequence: CASRSRTGYGGYTF. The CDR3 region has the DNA TGTGCCAGCAGATCTCGGACAGGGTACGGTGGCTACACCTTC.